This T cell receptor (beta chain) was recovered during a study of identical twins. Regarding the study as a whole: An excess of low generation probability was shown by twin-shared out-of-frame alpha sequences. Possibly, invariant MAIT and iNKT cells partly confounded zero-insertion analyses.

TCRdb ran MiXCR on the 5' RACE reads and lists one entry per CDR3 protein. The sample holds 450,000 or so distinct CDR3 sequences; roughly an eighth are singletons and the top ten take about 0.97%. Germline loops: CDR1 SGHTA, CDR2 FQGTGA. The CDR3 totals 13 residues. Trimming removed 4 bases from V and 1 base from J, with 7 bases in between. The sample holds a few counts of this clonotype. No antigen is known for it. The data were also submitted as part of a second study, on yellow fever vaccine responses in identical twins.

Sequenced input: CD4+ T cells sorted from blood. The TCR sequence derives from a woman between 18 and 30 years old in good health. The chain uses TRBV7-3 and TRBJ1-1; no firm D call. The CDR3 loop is CASSYRENTEAFF. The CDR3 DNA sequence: TGTGCCAGCAGCTACCGGGAGAACACTGAAGCTTTCTTT. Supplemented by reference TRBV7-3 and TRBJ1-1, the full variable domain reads GAGVSQTPSNKVTEKGKYVELRCDPISGHTALYWYRQSLGQGPEFLIYFQGTGAADDSGLPNDRFFAVRPEGSVSTLKIQRTERGDSAVYLCASSYRENTEAFFGQGTRLTVV.